The 18 T cell receptor beta chains below all came from one sample that was sequenced in a study of blood T cell repertoires in COVID-19. Only in-frame clones appear in the TCRdb table, and some are missing; sequencing was by immunoSEQ multiplex PCR. This sample carries about 180,000 clones, around 88% of them seen once, and the ten largest clones take about 4.1%. The sequenced sample consisted of peripheral blood. These receptors came from a woman between 25 and 40 years old with acute or convalescent COVID-19.

In nucleotides, the CDR3 is TGTGCCAGCAGTGAAAACAGGGCTAACTATGGCTACACCTTC. It translates to CASSENRANYGYTF. The rearrangement joins TRBV2 to TRBJ1-2; D perhaps matches TRBD1 (6 bases). CDR1 is SNHLY, CDR2 FYNNEI, per germline. V lost 2 bases and J lost 0, with 7 bases in between. CDR3 length: 14 residues. Full variable domain (rest looked up from reference TRBV2 and TRBJ1-2): EPEVTQTPSHQVTQMGQEVILRCVPISNHLYFYWYRQILGQKVEFLVSFYNNEISEKSEIFDDQFSVERPDGSNFTLKIRSTKLEDSAMYFCASSENRANYGYTFGSGTRLTVV.

The chain links TRBV10-3 to TRBJ2-1, with 8 bases aligning to TRBD2. Unmatched junction bases numbered 6, after V lost 8 bases and J lost 0 bases. The CDR3 is 15 amino acids. In germline, CDR1 is ENHRY, CDR2 SYGVKD. Here the CDR3 DNA reads TGTGCCATCGCGGTACTAGCGGTCTCCTACAATGAGCAGTTCTTC. This encodes CAIAVLAVSYNEQFF.

The rearrangement uses TRBV13 and TRBJ2-3; D is ambiguous. Between the trimmed V and J ends, which lost 4 bases and 2 bases, there was a span of 13 bases. Germline V lookup: CDR1 PRHDT, CDR2 FYEKMQ (reference sequence). The CDR3 is 15 amino acids. The CDR3 bases are TGTGCCAGCAGCTCCCAAACCGACAACACAGATACGCAGTATTTT. The encoded protein is CASSSQTDNTDTQYF.

As regards this clone: This sample also contains other DNA sequences that code for the same CDR3. The chain carries TRBV7-9 and TRBJ2-3; D gene unclear. The CDR3 has 14 amino acids. Deletions cut 1 base from V and 2 bases from J, with 7 bases between. CDR1 and CDR2 from the germline V gene are SEHNR and FQNEAQ (reference sequence). The CDR3 protein is CASSLGPSTDTQYF. The CDR3 DNA follows: TGTGCCAGCAGCTTAGGTCCCTCCACAGATACGCAGTATTTT.

This chain joins TRBV7-2 and TRBJ2-1, with D tentatively TRBD2 (5 bases). Trimming shortened V by 5 bases and J by 5 bases, and 10 bases separated the two germline ends. CDR3 length equals 13 residues. Germline lookup yields CDR1 SGHTA and CDR2 FQGNSA. The CDR3 DNA follows: TGTGCCAGCAGCAAACGGGATAACAATGAGCAGTTCTTC. It specifies CASSKRDNNEQFF.

The V call is TRBV5-4, the J call TRBJ2-7, with TRBD1 matching 10 bases. CDR3 length equals 14 residues. V dropped 4 bases and J dropped 6; count of bases not matched to a gene: 7. Germline V gene data show CDR1 as SGHNT and CDR2 as YYREEE (reference sequence). CDR3 DNA: TGTGCCAGCAGCCCGGGACAGGGGAGGTTCGAGCAGTACTTC. Translating gives CASSPGQGRFEQYF.

The chain is built from TRBV6-1 and TRBJ1-4; D may be TRBD1 (5 bases). V was clipped by 3 bases and J by 10 bases, with 24 bases between them. Germline V gene sequence: CDR1 MNHNS, CDR2 SASEGT. The CDR3 runs to 17 residues. Here the CDR3 reads CASSEKSHGGLFGKLFF. CDR3 bases: TGTGCCAGCAGTGAGAAGTCACACGGGGGGTTATTTGGAAAACTGTTTTTT.

Turning to this clone: Other DNA sequences in the same sample also yield this CDR3. The chain recombines TRBV3-1 (or the pseudogene TRBV3-2) with TRBJ2-7; D unresolved. Between the trimmed V and J ends, which lost 4 bases and 3 bases, there was a span of 10 bases. There are 13 residues in the CDR3. Germline assignment: CDR1 LGHDT and CDR2 YNNKEL (reference sequence). Written as DNA, the CDR3 is TGTGCCAGCAGCCTAAGAGGAAGCTACGAGCAGTACTTC. Residues: CASSLRGSYEQYF.

The CDR3 loop reads CASSLRPGQRSTSYNEQFF. The CDR3 DNA is TGTGCCAGCAGCTTAAGGCCGGGACAAAGGTCTACCTCCTACAATGAGCAGTTCTTC. This chain links TRBV7-9 with TRBJ2-1; D may be TRBD1 (6 bases). This CDR3 contains 19 residues. Trimming pared 2 bases from V and 0 bases from J, leaving 20 bases between. Germline values: CDR1 SEHNR, CDR2 FQNEAQ (reference sequence).

The V and J genes are TRBV7-9 and TRBJ2-7, with D possibly TRBD1 on 6 matching bases. Germline V gives CDR1 SEHNR, CDR2 FQNEAQ (reference sequence). This CDR3 comprises 17 residues. Trimming removed 2 bases from V and 1 base from J, with 18 bases in between. DNA of the CDR3: TGTGCCAGCAGCTTACTACCAACAGGGAACATATCCTACGAGCAGTACTTC. It yields the protein CASSLLPTGNISYEQYF.

The rearrangement links TRBV30 to TRBJ1-1, with TRBD1 as a possible D gene (5 bases). The CDR3 runs 13 residues. Germline-derived CDR1 and CDR2 are GTSNPN and SVGIG (reference sequence). V lost 5 bases and J lost 3, with 13 bases in between. The CDR3 spells CAWGPGLYTEAFF. DNA of the CDR3: TGTGCCTGGGGCCCGGGACTCTACACTGAAGCTTTCTTT.

The chain combines TRBV2 with TRBJ2-1; perhaps TRBD2 as D (6 bases). The CDR3 runs to 13 residues. V was pared by 11 bases and J by 9 bases, with 20 bases between. Germline V lookup: CDR1 SNHLY, CDR2 FYNNEI. The DNA of the CDR3 is TGTGCCTCCGACTTGGGACCGGAGGGTGAGCAGTTCTTC. Translating gives CASDLGPEGEQFF.

This chain connects TRBV29-1 to TRBJ1-1; possibly TRBD1 for D (5 bases). V lost 3 bases, J lost 8 bases, and 13 bases lay in between. Germline lookup yields CDR1 SQVTM and CDR2 ANQGSEA. The CDR3 runs to 12 residues. Here the CDR3 DNA reads TGCAGCGTTGAGCGGGACCTCACCGAAGCTTTCTTT. Encoded protein: CSVERDLTEAFF.

The CDR3 here is CASSPAGVRDSYNEQFF. CDR3 coding DNA: TGTGCCAGCTCACCGGCCGGGGTACGGGACTCCTACAATGAGCAGTTCTTC. This sequence joins TRBV18 and TRBJ2-1; a weak D match, TRBD2 (5 bases). CDR1 and CDR2 (germline): KGHSH, LQKENI. This CDR3 spans 17 amino acids. The germline V and J ends were trimmed by 3 bases and 0 bases, with 15 bases remaining between them.

The chain employs TRBV19 and TRBJ1-5; D unresolved. Between the trimmed V and J ends, which lost 8 bases and 0 bases, there was a span of 11 bases. The germline gives CDR1 LNHDA, CDR2 SQIVND (reference sequence). The CDR3 runs to 14 residues. The CDR3 sequence: CASRGMDSNQPQHF. The CDR3 bases are TGTGCCAGTCGGGGAATGGATAGCAATCAGCCCCAGCATTTT.

The V call is TRBV9, the J call TRBJ1-2; D is perhaps TRBD1 (6 bases). The CDR3 spans 14 residues. Trimming took off 3 bases at V and 8 bases at J, with 17 bases between the two ends. The germline V gene has CDR1 SGDLS and CDR2 YYNGEE. The chain's CDR3 is CASSAPLGAPGYTF. The CDR3 DNA reads TGTGCCAGCAGCGCGCCCTTGGGGGCGCCGGGCTACACCTTC.

The chain uses TRBV11-3 and TRBJ1-1; maybe TRBD1 (6 bases). The CDR3 sequence is 16 residues long. Trimming removed 5 bases from V and 9 bases from J, with 25 bases in between. Germline V gene data show CDR1 as SGHNT and CDR2 as YENEEA. CDR3 protein: CASSPFFRDTSEQAFF. In DNA, the CDR3 is TGTGCCAGCAGCCCTTTCTTTAGGGACACCTCGGAACAAGCTTTCTTT.

The chain links TRBV5-1 to TRBJ2-3; TRBD1 might be the D (5 bases). V gave up 1 base and J gave up 3 bases, with 9 bases separating them. CDR3 length: 14 amino acids. In germline, CDR1 is SGHRS, CDR2 YFSETQ. Written as DNA, the CDR3 is TGCGCCAGCAGCTTGATAGGGGCGACAGATACGCAGTATTTT. Translation gives CASSLIGATDTQYF.